Listed below are T cell receptor beta chains from one sample, sequenced in a study of cytomegalovirus exposure and HLA in healthy donors. Produced via immunoSEQ multiplex PCR; TCRdb's table is partial and in-frame only. Among about 110,000 clones listed, just over 75% were seen once. The material sequenced was PBMCs. These TCRs come from a middle-aged man in good health and CMV-seropositive. Each CDR3 is given with its conserved first and last residue. D genes are given only for firm matches. Not every row has a clone size; where given, it reads once, few, many or a size class.

J gene: TRBJ2-2; V gene: TRBV11-2; clone size: -; D gene: -; CDR3 DNA: TGTGCCAGCAGCCCGGCCTGGGGGGACACCGGGGAGCTGTTTTTT; CDR3 protein: CASSPAWGDTGELFF
J gene: TRBJ2-7; V gene: TRBV7-3; clone size: -; D gene: -; CDR3 DNA: TGTGCCAGCAGCTTAAGCCCGGGTGCGCTTGGTGGGCAGTACTTC; CDR3 protein: CASSLSPGALGGQYF
J gene: TRBJ2-1; V gene: TRBV7-9; clone size: few; D gene: -; CDR3 DNA: TGTGCCAGCAGCCACGAGGGGACATACAATGAGCAGTTCTTC; CDR3 protein: CASSHEGTYNEQFF
J gene: TRBJ1-3; V gene: TRBV4-1; clone size: -; D gene: -; CDR3 DNA: TGCGCCAGCAGCCCCGGCAGGGGCCCTGGAAACACCATATATTTT; CDR3 protein: CASSPGRGPGNTIYF
J gene: TRBJ2-1; V gene: TRBV12-5; clone size: -; D gene: TRBD2; CDR3 DNA: TGTGCTAGTGCCACTGGACTAGCGGGGTACAATGAGCAGTTCTTC; CDR3 protein: CASATGLAGYNEQFF
J gene: TRBJ2-1; V gene: TRBV15; clone size: once; D gene: TRBD1; CDR3 DNA: TGTGCCACCAGCAGAACCGACAGGGTGAGGGGGAATGAGCAGTTCTTC; CDR3 protein: CATSRTDRVRGNEQFF
J gene: TRBJ2-1; V gene: TRBV7-2; clone size: few; D gene: TRBD2; CDR3 DNA: TGTGCCAGCAGCCCTGGTGCTAGCGGATACAATGAGCAGTTCTTC; CDR3 protein: CASSPGASGYNEQFF
J gene: TRBJ1-3; V gene: TRBV28; clone size: -; D gene: TRBD1; CDR3 DNA: TGTGCCAGCAAGGTATCAGACAGGGAATCAGGAAACACCATATATTTT; CDR3 protein: CASKVSDRESGNTIYF
J gene: TRBJ2-7; V gene: TRBV7-3; clone size: few; D gene: -; CDR3 DNA: TGTGCCAGCAGCTTAGGTAGCGAGTACGAGCAGTACTTC; CDR3 protein: CASSLGSEYEQYF
J gene: TRBJ2-2; V gene: TRBV6-5; clone size: few; D gene: -; CDR3 DNA: TGTGCCAGCAGTCAGGACGGGGGGAACACCGGGGAGCTGTTTTTT; CDR3 protein: CASSQDGGNTGELFF
J gene: TRBJ2-1; V gene: TRBV19; clone size: -; D gene: TRBD2; CDR3 DNA: TGTGCCACTACACCGGGACTAGCGGGAGATGGAGGCTACAATGAGCAGTTCTTC; CDR3 protein: CATTPGLAGDGGYNEQFF
J gene: TRBJ2-7; V gene: TRBV29-1; clone size: -; D gene: TRBD1; CDR3 DNA: TGCAGCGTTGCCACAGGGGGCGCAACCTACGAGCAGTACTTC; CDR3 protein: CSVATGGATYEQYF
J gene: TRBJ2-7; V gene: TRBV7-9; clone size: -; D gene: TRBD2; CDR3 DNA: TGTGCCAGCAGTAGTGCGGGAGGGGTCTACGAGCAGTACTTC; CDR3 protein: CASSSAGGVYEQYF
J gene: TRBJ2-1; V gene: TRBV6-5; clone size: -; D gene: TRBD2; CDR3 DNA: TGTGCCAGCAGTTTCCTAGCGGATAGCTCCTACAATGAGCAGTTCTTC; CDR3 protein: CASSFLADSSYNEQFF
J gene: TRBJ1-6; V gene: TRBV6-6; clone size: -; D gene: -; CDR3 DNA: TGTGCCAGCAGTGGGGGCAGGGATTCCTCACCCCTCCACTTT; CDR3 protein: CASSGGRDSSPLHF
J gene: TRBJ1-5; V gene: TRBV7-8; clone size: -; D gene: -; CDR3 DNA: TGTGCCAGCAGCTTAGCCGGGGGTTGGCCCCAGCATTTT; CDR3 protein: CASSLAGGWPQHF
J gene: TRBJ2-1; V gene: TRBV6-1; clone size: -; D gene: -; CDR3 DNA: TGTGCCAGCAGTAACAAAGACAGTTCAGAGCAGTTCTTC; CDR3 protein: CASSNKDSSEQFF
J gene: TRBJ2-2; V gene: TRBV5-6; clone size: -; D gene: TRBD1; CDR3 DNA: TGTGCCAGCAGCCCCGGGACAGGGCATAGCGGGGAGCTGTTTTTT; CDR3 protein: CASSPGTGHSGELFF
J gene: TRBJ2-7; V gene: TRBV28; clone size: -; D gene: TRBD1; CDR3 DNA: TGTGCCAGCAGTTCCGGGACAGGGTCCTACGAGCAGTACTTC; CDR3 protein: CASSSGTGSYEQYF
J gene: TRBJ2-5; V gene: TRBV20-1; clone size: -; D gene: -; CDR3 DNA: TGCAGTGCTAGAGTTAGTGAGACCCAGTACTTC; CDR3 protein: CSARVSETQYF
J gene: TRBJ1-2; V gene: TRBV6-6; clone size: -; D gene: TRBD1; CDR3 DNA: TGTGCCAGCAGTTACTCGGGACAGGGCACCTATGGCTACACCTTC; CDR3 protein: CASSYSGQGTYGYTF
J gene: TRBJ2-7; V gene: TRBV28; clone size: -; D gene: -; CDR3 DNA: TGTGCCAGCAGTTTACGGTCGAGAGTTCAGTACTTC; CDR3 protein: CASSLRSRVQYF
J gene: TRBJ2-3; V gene: TRBV29-1; clone size: -; D gene: -; CDR3 DNA: TGCAGCGTGGGCAGGGACACAGATACGCAGTATTTT; CDR3 protein: CSVGRDTDTQYF
J gene: TRBJ2-6; V gene: TRBV7-2; clone size: -; D gene: -; CDR3 DNA: TGTGCCAGCAGCTTAATGTCCACAGTAGTACTCTCTGGGGCCAACGTCCTGACTTTC; CDR3 protein: CASSLMSTVVLSGANVLTF
J gene: TRBJ1-1; V gene: TRBV9; clone size: once; D gene: -; CDR3 DNA: TGTGCCAGCAGCGTAGTGGGCTCCGGAGGCACTGAAGCTTTCTTT; CDR3 protein: CASSVVGSGGTEAFF
J gene: TRBJ2-1; V gene: TRBV9; clone size: -; D gene: TRBD2; CDR3 DNA: TGTGCCAGCAGTCCATATGGGGGCGGGGGGGCCGCCAATGAGCAGTTCTTC; CDR3 protein: CASSPYGGGGAANEQFF
J gene: TRBJ2-5; V gene: TRBV5-8; clone size: -; D gene: TRBD2; CDR3 DNA: TGTGCCAGCAGCCCCCCCTCCGGGCGGGAGGGGGCGGTTGGGACCCAGTACTTC; CDR3 protein: CASSPPSGREGAVGTQYF
J gene: TRBJ1-1; V gene: TRBV18; clone size: -; D gene: TRBD1; CDR3 DNA: TGTGCCAGCTCACCACGCAGGGGGATGGCTGAAGCTTTCTTT; CDR3 protein: CASSPRRGMAEAFF
J gene: TRBJ2-1; V gene: TRBV7-9; clone size: -; D gene: TRBD2; CDR3 DNA: TGTGCCAGCAGCTTAGGGGCGGGGGGGATACTTAATGAGCAGTTCTTC; CDR3 protein: CASSLGAGGILNEQFF
J gene: TRBJ2-2; V gene: TRBV7-9; clone size: few; D gene: TRBD1; CDR3 DNA: TGTGCCAGCAGCATGGACAGGGGGGACACCGGGGAGCTGTTTTTT; CDR3 protein: CASSMDRGDTGELFF
J gene: TRBJ2-3; V gene: TRBV27; clone size: once; D gene: TRBD2; CDR3 DNA: TGTGCCAGCAGTCTAAGACCGGGGGGAAGAAGCACAGATACGCAGTATTTT; CDR3 protein: CASSLRPGGRSTDTQYF
J gene: TRBJ2-3; V gene: TRBV5-1; clone size: -; D gene: TRBD2; CDR3 DNA: TGCGCCAGCAGTCCGACTAGCGGGAGGGCCGGAGATACGCAGTATTTT; CDR3 protein: CASSPTSGRAGDTQYF
J gene: TRBJ2-2; V gene: TRBV2; clone size: -; D gene: TRBD2; CDR3 DNA: TGTGCCAGCGGGCGGGGGGGTAACACCGGGGAGCTGTTTTTT; CDR3 protein: CASGRGGNTGELFF
J gene: TRBJ2-7; V gene: TRBV19; clone size: -; D gene: TRBD1; CDR3 DNA: TGTGCCAGTAGTATTGGGACAGGGGGTGAGCAGTACTTC; CDR3 protein: CASSIGTGGEQYF
J gene: TRBJ2-7; V gene: TRBV6-5; clone size: -; D gene: TRBD2; CDR3 DNA: TGTGCCAGCAGTTACCGCCCCGGGACTAGCGACTACGAGCAGTACTTC; CDR3 protein: CASSYRPGTSDYEQYF
J gene: TRBJ2-5; V gene: TRBV6-5; clone size: -; D gene: -; CDR3 DNA: TGTGCCAGCAGTTACTCACAGGGAAGAGAGACCCAGTACTTC; CDR3 protein: CASSYSQGRETQYF
J gene: TRBJ2-5; V gene: TRBV9; clone size: -; D gene: -; CDR3 DNA: TGTGCCAGCAGCGTAGGAGGGCAGGGGGAGACCCAGTACTTC; CDR3 protein: CASSVGGQGETQYF
J gene: TRBJ2-7; V gene: TRBV29-1; clone size: few; D gene: TRBD2; CDR3 DNA: TGCAGCGCCCGAATAGCGGGATCCAACGAGCAGTACTTC; CDR3 protein: CSARIAGSNEQYF
J gene: TRBJ2-7; V gene: TRBV15; clone size: -; D gene: -; CDR3 DNA: TGTGCCACCAGCAGAGACGAGGGCTACGAGCAGTACTTC; CDR3 protein: CATSRDEGYEQYF
J gene: TRBJ2-1; V gene: TRBV13; clone size: -; D gene: -; CDR3 DNA: TGTGCCAGCAGCCCGGACACTTACAATGAGCAGTTCTTC; CDR3 protein: CASSPDTYNEQFF
J gene: TRBJ2-6; V gene: TRBV2; clone size: few; D gene: -; CDR3 DNA: TGTGCCAGCAGAAGACAGGCTCCTGGGGCCAACGGCCTGACTTTC; CDR3 protein: CASRRQAPGANGLTF
J gene: TRBJ2-7; V gene: TRBV28; clone size: -; D gene: TRBD2; CDR3 DNA: TGTGCCAGCAGTTTGACCGGGGGGAGATACGAGCAGTACTTC; CDR3 protein: CASSLTGGRYEQYF
J gene: TRBJ2-5; V gene: TRBV28; clone size: -; D gene: -; CDR3 DNA: TGTGCCAGCAGTTCCTCTAGCGTACAAGAGACCCAGTACTTC; CDR3 protein: CASSSSSVQETQYF
J gene: TRBJ2-1; V gene: TRBV29-1; clone size: -; D gene: TRBD2; CDR3 DNA: TGCAGCGTTGATCCCGGTCGCGGGGGGGCCTATGAGCAGTTCTTC; CDR3 protein: CSVDPGRGGAYEQFF
J gene: TRBJ2-6; V gene: TRBV4-1; clone size: -; D gene: TRBD2; CDR3 DNA: TGCGCCAGCAGCCTTGGGGCGGGGGTACTCTCTGGGGCCAACGTCCTGACTTTC; CDR3 protein: CASSLGAGVLSGANVLTF
J gene: TRBJ2-2; V gene: TRBV30; clone size: -; D gene: -; CDR3 DNA: TGTGCCTGGATGGTCCCCTACCCGAACACCGGGGAGCTGTTTTTT; CDR3 protein: CAWMVPYPNTGELFF
J gene: TRBJ2-7; V gene: TRBV30; clone size: -; D gene: -; CDR3 DNA: TGTGCCTGGAGAGGATGGCAGGGGGGACGGCTGAGCTCCTACGAGCAGTACTTC; CDR3 protein: CAWRGWQGGRLSSYEQYF
J gene: TRBJ2-3; V gene: TRBV2; clone size: -; D gene: TRBD2; CDR3 DNA: TGTGCCAGCAGTGAAACCCCCGGGACTAGCGACACAGATACGCAGTATTTT; CDR3 protein: CASSETPGTSDTDTQYF
J gene: TRBJ2-5; V gene: TRBV5-4; clone size: -; D gene: -; CDR3 DNA: TGTGCCAGCAGCTCGATTGGACTACAGGAGACCCAGTACTTC; CDR3 protein: CASSSIGLQETQYF
J gene: TRBJ2-1; V gene: TRBV9; clone size: -; D gene: TRBD2; CDR3 DNA: TGTGCCAGCAGCCCCCAGCCCTCTAGCGGCCGCTACAATGAGCAGTTCTTC; CDR3 protein: CASSPQPSSGRYNEQFF
J gene: TRBJ1-4; V gene: TRBV6-6; clone size: -; D gene: -; CDR3 DNA: TGTGCCAGCACCCCGACCGGGTACGAAAAACTGTTTTTT; CDR3 protein: CASTPTGYEKLFF
J gene: TRBJ1-4; V gene: TRBV5-6; clone size: -; D gene: -; CDR3 DNA: TGTGCCAGCAGCCCAGGGGCTGGGGAAAAACTGTTTTTT; CDR3 protein: CASSPGAGEKLFF
J gene: TRBJ2-5; V gene: TRBV2; clone size: once; D gene: -; CDR3 DNA: TGTGCCAGCAGCTCGCAGGGGGGCTGGGTAGAGACCCAGTACTTC; CDR3 protein: CASSSQGGWVETQYF
J gene: TRBJ2-5; V gene: TRBV18; clone size: -; D gene: TRBD1; CDR3 DNA: TGTGCCAGCTCACCGGACAGGGGACGCGAGACCCAGTACTTC; CDR3 protein: CASSPDRGRETQYF
J gene: TRBJ1-3; V gene: TRBV6-1; clone size: once; D gene: -; CDR3 DNA: TGTGCCAGCAGTGGAGGCTCTCCGGGGGGTCGCTCTGGAAACACCATATATTTT; CDR3 protein: CASSGGSPGGRSGNTIYF
J gene: TRBJ2-1; V gene: TRBV7-2; clone size: -; D gene: TRBD2; CDR3 DNA: TGTGCCAGCAGCTTAACAGCGGGAGGGCTGTACAATGAGCAGTTCTTC; CDR3 protein: CASSLTAGGLYNEQFF
J gene: TRBJ2-7; V gene: TRBV15; clone size: -; D gene: -; CDR3 DNA: TGTGCCACCAGCAGAGTTCTACAGGGCGAGCAGTACTTC; CDR3 protein: CATSRVLQGEQYF
J gene: TRBJ2-7; V gene: TRBV12-1; clone size: -; D gene: -; CDR3 DNA: TGTGCCTTGGCGACGTCGAGGGCCTCCTACGAGCAGTACTTC; CDR3 protein: CALATSRASYEQYF